Listed below are T cell receptor beta chains from one sample, sequenced in a study of a mutant IDH1 vaccine in newly diagnosed glioma. The repertoire was sequenced with immunoSEQ multiplex PCR; TCRdb's copy has only in-frame clones and lacks some. The sample has around 52,000 clones, 70% to 90% seen once. Their antigen targets remain unknown. Sequenced material: PBMCs, taken from a glioma patient whose treatment included an IDH1 peptide vaccine. Receptors originate from a woman aged 40-49 years with glioma. CDR3s include the opening cysteine and the closing phenylalanine or tryptophan. A D gene is named only where the DNA matches it firmly. Not every row has a clone size; where given, it reads once, few, many or a size class.

few | NA | TRBJ2-5 | TRBV10-3 | TGTGCCATCAGTGGAGTGTCTGAGACCCAGTACTTC | CAISGVSETQYF
few | NA | TRBJ1-4 | TRBV6-5 | TGTGCCAGCAGCTCTTATCAGAGTGAAAAACTGTTTTTT | CASSSYQSEKLFF
NA | TRBD1 | TRBJ1-2 | TRBV4-3 | TGCGCCAGCAGCCAAGCCTGGGGACAGGAGTCCTATGGCTACACCTTC | CASSQAWGQESYGYTF
NA | NA | TRBJ1-5 | TRBV7-9 | TGTGCCAGCAGCTCTTCACTACTCCCGTCCCAGCATTTT | CASSSSLLPSQHF
NA | NA | TRBJ1-1 | TRBV11-2 | TGTGCCAGCAGCTTAGTGGGCCAGAAAGCTTTCTTT | CASSLVGQKAFF
NA | NA | TRBJ1-4 | TRBV7-2 | TGTGCCAGCACCCCGGGGGGGCAGGCGAATGAAAAACTGTTTTTT | CASTPGGQANEKLFF
NA | NA | TRBJ2-3 | TRBV7-2 | TGTGCCAGCAGTCTAAGCGGGTTAACAGATACGCAGTATTTT | CASSLSGLTDTQYF
NA | NA | TRBJ1-2 | TRBV5-6 | TGTGCCAGCAGCTTGGGACAAGACTATGGCTACACCTTC | CASSLGQDYGYTF
once | TRBD1 | TRBJ1-2 | TRBV13 | TGTGCCAGCAGCCAGGACAGGGGTATCATCTATGGCTACACCTTC | CASSQDRGIIYGYTF
NA | NA | TRBJ1-4 | TRBV4-1 | TGCGCCAGCAGCCGCACAGGGCCTAATGAAAAACTGTTTTTT | CASSRTGPNEKLFF
NA | NA | TRBJ2-7 | TRBV7-2 | TGTGCCAGCAGCTTAGGGCAGGGACCAGCCTACGAGCAGTACTTC | CASSLGQGPAYEQYF
once | NA | TRBJ1-1 | TRBV12-5 | TGTGCTAGCGGGATGGGGGATAACACTGAAGCTTTCTTT | CASGMGDNTEAFF
NA | TRBD2 | TRBJ2-7 | TRBV7-9 | TGTGCCAGCAGCTCTAGCTTGCGGGGGGCTTACTACGAGCAGTACTTC | CASSSSLRGAYYEQYF
few | TRBD1 | TRBJ1-1 | TRBV19 | TGTGCCAGTAGGACAGGGAAGGGGAACACTGAAGCTTTCTTT | CASRTGKGNTEAFF
few | NA | TRBJ1-1 | TRBV28 | TGTGCCAGCAGTTCCCAGGGGATGAACACTGAAGCTTTCTTT | CASSSQGMNTEAFF
few | NA | TRBJ2-7 | TRBV28 | TGTGCCAGCAGCTTAAGGGCCACGTTCTACGAGCAGTACTTC | CASSLRATFYEQYF
NA | NA | TRBJ2-6 | TRBV6-1 | TGTGCCAGCAGTGAGATAGGACTCTCTGGGGCCAACGTCCTGACTTTC | CASSEIGLSGANVLTF
NA | NA | TRBJ1-5 | TRBV4-1 | TGCGCCAGCAGCGCCAGGTGGGCCACAGACGACAATCAGCCCCAGCATTTT | CASSARWATDDNQPQHF
NA | TRBD1 | TRBJ1-5 | TRBV7-2 | TGTGCCAGCAGCTCCCGGACAGGGAATCAGCCCCAGCATTTT | CASSSRTGNQPQHF
NA | TRBD1 | TRBJ1-1 | TRBV27 | TGTGCCAGCAGTCTAGCGTCCGGACAGGGCACTGAAGCTTTCTTT | CASSLASGQGTEAFF
NA | TRBD1 | TRBJ2-7 | TRBV4-3 | TGCGCCAGCAGCCAAGGACAGGGGGACTCCTACGAGCAGTACTTC | CASSQGQGDSYEQYF
NA | NA | TRBJ1-1 | TRBV5-1 | TGCGCCAGCAGCAATGCACGGGGGACTGAAGCTTTCTTT | CASSNARGTEAFF
NA | TRBD1 | TRBJ2-7 | TRBV6-1 | TGTGCCAGCAGTGAGAACAGGGGCTCCGAGCAGTACTTC | CASSENRGSEQYF
NA | TRBD1 | TRBJ1-2 | TRBV9 | TGTGCCAGCAGCAACAACAGGGGTGGCTACACCTTC | CASSNNRGGYTF
NA | TRBD1 | TRBJ2-7 | TRBV5-4 | TGTGCCAGCAGATTGGGACAGGGGGCCGGGGAGCAGTACTTC | CASRLGQGAGEQYF
NA | NA | TRBJ2-7 | TRBV2 | TGTGCCAGCAGAGGCAGAGACCTTAGAGAGCAGTACTTC | CASRGRDLREQYF
NA | NA | TRBJ2-6 | TRBV6-6 | TGTGCCAGCAGCCCCACACAGTCTGGGGCCAACGTCCTGACTTTC | CASSPTQSGANVLTF
NA | TRBD2 | TRBJ2-1 | TRBV4-2 | TGTGCCAGCAGCCAGTCCCTAGCGGGGGGCCCCGACAATGAGCAGTTCTTC | CASSQSLAGGPDNEQFF
NA | NA | TRBJ1-1 | TRBV7-2 | TGTGCCAGCAGCTTTCTCACTGAAGCTTTCTTT | CASSFLTEAFF
NA | NA | TRBJ1-4 | TRBV2 | TGTGCCAGCAGTGGACCCCTCTCGGGATTTGAAAAACTGTTTTTT | CASSGPLSGFEKLFF
NA | NA | TRBJ1-5 | TRBV30 | TGTGCCTGCGGAGGACAGTATAGCAATCAGCCCCAGCATTTT | CACGGQYSNQPQHF
NA | NA | TRBJ2-3 | TRBV6-5 | TGTGCCAGCAGTTACTCGAAGATTGGTACAGGGTGTGACCAGTATTTT | CASSYSKIGTGCDQYF
NA | NA | TRBJ2-1 | TRBV19 | TGTGCCAGTAGTATTGGCCAGGGCTCCTACAATGAGCAGTTCTTC | CASSIGQGSYNEQFF
NA | NA | TRBJ2-7 | TRBV2 | TGTGCCAGCAGGCCGGGACAAGCCTACGAGCAGTACTTC | CASRPGQAYEQYF
NA | TRBD2 | TRBJ2-1 | TRBV25-1 | TGTGCCAGCAGTGCTAGCGGGAGCCACAATGAGCAGTTCTTC | CASSASGSHNEQFF
NA | TRBD1 | TRBJ1-2 | TRBV5-1 | TGCGCCAGCAGCCCCGTGACAGGGGGCCTAGGCTATGGCTACACCTTC | CASSPVTGGLGYGYTF
NA | NA | TRBJ2-7 | TRBV6-5 | TGTGCCAGCAGCCCAAAGATCACTAGAAGCGAGCAGTACTTC | CASSPKITRSEQYF
NA | NA | TRBJ1-1 | TRBV4-1 | TGCGCCAGCAGCCAAGATCGTTACAGGGAGAACACTGAAGCTTTCTTT | CASSQDRYRENTEAFF
NA | NA | TRBJ1-1 | TRBV7-2 | TGTGCCAGCAGATTACCCGGCAGGGACGGGTACGCTGAAGCTTTCTTT | CASRLPGRDGYAEAFF
NA | NA | TRBJ1-4 | TRBV7-9 | TGTGCCAGCAGCCTCAGGTCTAATGAAAAACTGTTTTTT | CASSLRSNEKLFF
NA | TRBD2 | TRBJ2-1 | TRBV4-2 | TGTGCCAGCCTCGGGAGGACTAGCGCGCCGGGCAGCTCCTACAATGAGCAGTTCTTC | CASLGRTSAPGSSYNEQFF
NA | NA | TRBJ1-5 | TRBV7-9 | TGTGCCAGCAGCTTAGTGTTAGATTCGTATAGCAATCAGCCCCAGCATTTT | CASSLVLDSYSNQPQHF
NA | TRBD2 | TRBJ2-7 | TRBV29-1 | TGCAGCGTTGAAGGACTAGCGGGAGAGCCGGCCTACGAGCAGTACTTC | CSVEGLAGEPAYEQYF
NA | TRBD1 | TRBJ1-1 | TRBV5-1 | TGCGCCAGCAGCGAAAGACAGGGGAGGAACACTGAAGCTTTCTTT | CASSERQGRNTEAFF
NA | NA | TRBJ1-1 | TRBV18 | TGTGCCAGCTCACCGGGCCGATTGAACACTGAAGCTTTCTTT | CASSPGRLNTEAFF
once | NA | TRBJ2-6 | TRBV6-4 | TGTGCCAGCAGTGACTCCAGGGCTGGGGCCAACGTCCTGACTTTC | CASSDSRAGANVLTF
once | NA | TRBJ2-7 | TRBV6-5 | TGTGCCAGCACCGGTCGTAGGGGGGACGAGCAGTACTTC | CASTGRRGDEQYF
NA | TRBD1 | TRBJ1-2 | TRBV18 | TGTGCCAGCTCATCAGAGACAGGGGTGGGATATGGCTACACCTTC | CASSSETGVGYGYTF
NA | NA | TRBJ1-4 | TRBV27 | TGTGCCAGCAGCTCCTTACCGTCGGGGGTGGGAGGTGAAAAACTGTTTTTT | CASSSLPSGVGGEKLFF
NA | NA | TRBJ2-1 | TRBV7-9 | TGTGCCAGCAGCTTACAAAGATCAGGGGAAAGGGGCAATGAGCAGTTCTTC | CASSLQRSGERGNEQFF